This T cell receptor beta chain was recovered during a study of OX40 agonist ivuxolimab in advanced cancers. The overall study: The dose-escalation cohort had hepatocellular carcinoma, melanoma, renal cell or head and neck cancer.

Trimming took 2 bases from V and 2 from J; bases not matched to a gene: 3. CDR1 is MDHEN, CDR2 SYDVKM, per germline. The CDR3 covers 16 residues. Notes on this clone: Antigen: not known.

This table comes from immunoSEQ multiplex PCR, and its TCRdb copy is limited to in-frame clones, with some not included. The sample shows 15,000 to 25,000 clones, around two thirds of them seen only once. Notes on the study in general: Patients with a partial response at 0.1-3.0 mg/kg had among the lowest clonal expansion. Relative to CD4+ cells, CD8+ T cells on average had more expanded clones.

No patient had autoimmune disease or received systemic immunosuppression. The specimen was CD4+ or CD8+ T cells sorted from blood, collected in a trial of the OX40 agonist ivuxolimab. The source of this sequence is an adult with an advanced solid tumor such as melanoma, head and neck, liver or kidney cancer. The chain has TRBV28 and TRBJ2-1, with 10 bases fitting TRBD2. The CDR3, as DNA: TGTGCCAGCAGTTTAAGTGGACTAGCGGCCTACAATGAGCAGTTCTTC. The encoded protein is CASSLSGLAAYNEQFF.